Listed below are T cell receptor beta chains from one sample, sequenced in a study of blood T cell repertoires in COVID-19. Some clones are missing from TCRdb's copy, which holds only in-frame ones; the method was immunoSEQ multiplex PCR. Of roughly 69,000 clones detected, about 88% appear once; the ten largest clones hold 12%. The specimen was peripheral blood. Receptor source: a human donor in a cohort sampled during active COVID-19. The CDR3 runs from the conserved cysteine through the conserved F or W. Fields, in order: J gene, V gene, clone size, D gene, CDR3 DNA, CDR3 protein. D genes are given only for firm matches. Only some rows state a clone size, as once, few, many or a class for expanded clones.

J gene: TRBJ1-3
V gene: TRBV7-6
clone size: .
D gene: .
CDR3 DNA: TGTGCCAGCAGCTACGACCGGGGACACGGAAACACCATATATTTT
CDR3 protein: CASSYDRGHGNTIYF

J gene: TRBJ2-1
V gene: TRBV11-2
clone size: .
D gene: TRBD2
CDR3 DNA: TGTGCCAGCAGCTTAGACTGGCCGGCTAGCGGGATTCTGAATGAGCAGTTCTTC
CDR3 protein: CASSLDWPASGILNEQFF

J gene: TRBJ2-7
V gene: TRBV6-5
clone size: .
D gene: .
CDR3 DNA: TGTGCCAGCAGTACGGGACACATCTACGAGCAGTACTTC
CDR3 protein: CASSTGHIYEQYF

J gene: TRBJ2-1
V gene: TRBV10-1
clone size: .
D gene: TRBD2
CDR3 DNA: TGCGCCAGCAGTGAGGCGGGGGGGAATGAGCAGTTCTTC
CDR3 protein: CASSEAGGNEQFF

J gene: TRBJ1-2
V gene: TRBV7-8
clone size: .
D gene: .
CDR3 DNA: TGTGCCAGCAGCTTAGTCGGGGTGGTCCTATCCTATGGCTACACCTTC
CDR3 protein: CASSLVGVVLSYGYTF

J gene: TRBJ2-1
V gene: TRBV19
clone size: .
D gene: .
CDR3 DNA: TGTGCCAGTAAGACCGGGAGCTCCTACAATGAGCAGTTCTTC
CDR3 protein: CASKTGSSYNEQFF

J gene: TRBJ2-7
V gene: TRBV6-2/TRBV6-3
clone size: .
D gene: TRBD2
CDR3 DNA: TGTGCCAGCAGTTACGGAGGGGCCTTGGGTGCGGGAGCCTACGAGCAGTACTTC
CDR3 protein: CASSYGGALGAGAYEQYF

J gene: TRBJ1-1
V gene: TRBV4-3
clone size: .
D gene: .
CDR3 DNA: TGCGCCAGCAGCCGAGGATTCGCGGACAGCCTGAACACTGAAGCTTTCTTT
CDR3 protein: CASSRGFADSLNTEAFF

J gene: TRBJ2-7
V gene: TRBV18
clone size: few
D gene: .
CDR3 DNA: TGTGCCAGCTCTCAACAGGGAGGGACCTACGAGCAGTACTTC
CDR3 protein: CASSQQGGTYEQYF

J gene: TRBJ2-1
V gene: TRBV14
clone size: .
D gene: .
CDR3 DNA: TGTGCCAGCAGCAAATCTTTCCGGGGGGCTTTGAATGAGCAGTTCTTC
CDR3 protein: CASSKSFRGALNEQFF

J gene: TRBJ2-3
V gene: TRBV19
clone size: .
D gene: .
CDR3 DNA: TGTGCCAGTAATCAGGGGTGGGCAGATACGCAGTATTTT
CDR3 protein: CASNQGWADTQYF

J gene: TRBJ2-1
V gene: TRBV5-1
clone size: .
D gene: TRBD2
CDR3 DNA: TGCGCCAGCAGCTCCCAAGCGGGGAGCTCCTACAATGAGCAGTTCTTC
CDR3 protein: CASSSQAGSSYNEQFF

J gene: TRBJ2-3
V gene: TRBV7-7
clone size: .
D gene: .
CDR3 DNA: TGTGCTAGCAGCTCGACTATTGCTAGCACAGATACGCAGTATTTT
CDR3 protein: CASSSTIASTDTQYF

J gene: TRBJ1-1
V gene: TRBV6-1
clone size: .
D gene: TRBD1
CDR3 DNA: TGTGCCAGCAGTGAATGGCAGGGGGGCACTGAAGCTTTCTTT
CDR3 protein: CASSEWQGGTEAFF

J gene: TRBJ2-3
V gene: TRBV7-9
clone size: .
D gene: TRBD1
CDR3 DNA: TGTGCCAGCAGCTTGCTACATGGACAGGGAGGTACAGATACGCAGTATTTT
CDR3 protein: CASSLLHGQGGTDTQYF

J gene: TRBJ1-5
V gene: TRBV19
clone size: .
D gene: TRBD1
CDR3 DNA: TGTGCCACCAGACCGGACAGGGAAGGTCATCAGCCCCAGCATTTT
CDR3 protein: CATRPDREGHQPQHF

J gene: TRBJ2-7
V gene: TRBV7-6
clone size: .
D gene: .
CDR3 DNA: TGTGCCAGCAGTGGTAGGGGGCTAGCCGGGAGCTCCTACGAGCAGTACTTC
CDR3 protein: CASSGRGLAGSSYEQYF

J gene: TRBJ2-7
V gene: TRBV27
clone size: .
D gene: .
CDR3 DNA: TGTGCCAGCAGTTTAGGTACTGCCTACGAGCAGTACTTC
CDR3 protein: CASSLGTAYEQYF

J gene: TRBJ2-7
V gene: TRBV4-2
clone size: .
D gene: .
CDR3 DNA: TGTGCCAGCAGCCAAGAGGTGGGCAGGTCTTGGTCCTACGAGCAGTACTTC
CDR3 protein: CASSQEVGRSWSYEQYF

J gene: TRBJ2-2
V gene: TRBV7-9
clone size: once
D gene: .
CDR3 DNA: TGTGCCAGCAGCCCCGGCGAGGCTTACACCGGGGAGCTGTTTTTT
CDR3 protein: CASSPGEAYTGELFF

J gene: TRBJ1-5
V gene: TRBV19
clone size: .
D gene: TRBD1
CDR3 DNA: TGTGCCAGTAACAGGGGATTCCCTCAGCCCCAGCATTTT
CDR3 protein: CASNRGFPQPQHF

J gene: TRBJ1-2
V gene: TRBV7-9
clone size: few
D gene: .
CDR3 DNA: TGTGCCAGCAGCAATAAGGAGGCGGGGCATGGCTACACCTTC
CDR3 protein: CASSNKEAGHGYTF

J gene: TRBJ2-7
V gene: TRBV5-1
clone size: .
D gene: TRBD2
CDR3 DNA: TGCGCCAGCAGCTCGGCGGGACTAGCGGGAGGTCACTCCTACGAGCAGTACTTC
CDR3 protein: CASSSAGLAGGHSYEQYF

J gene: TRBJ2-3
V gene: TRBV7-9
clone size: .
D gene: TRBD2
CDR3 DNA: TGTGCCAGCAGCTCTTTAACTAGCGCAGATACGCAGTATTTT
CDR3 protein: CASSSLTSADTQYF

J gene: TRBJ1-5
V gene: TRBV28
clone size: .
D gene: .
CDR3 DNA: TGTGCCAGCAGTTTCCCCCCACGTAGACAGACCTATAGCAATCAGCCCCAGCATTTT
CDR3 protein: CASSFPPRRQTYSNQPQHF

J gene: TRBJ2-6
V gene: TRBV6-5
clone size: .
D gene: TRBD1
CDR3 DNA: TGTGCCACGGACAGGGTTTCGGGCGGGGCCAACGTCCTGACTTTC
CDR3 protein: CATDRVSGGANVLTF